A single sample gave rise to the 26 T cell receptor beta chains below, sequenced in a study of T cells after yellow fever vaccination. TCRdb analysed the 5' RACE reads with MiXCR anew, one entry per CDR3 protein. The profile shows about 350,000 distinct CDR3 sequences, around 8.1% of them singletons. The source was PBMCs, collected about 41 days after the first yellow fever vaccination. The receptors here all came from a man aged 18 to 30 who received the YFV17D yellow fever vaccine.

The rearrangement links TRBV4-1 to TRBJ2-2, with D perhaps TRBD1 (6 bases). This CDR3 is built from 14 residues. The V gene lost 2 bases and the J gene lost 4 bases, with 8 bases spanning the gap. Germline V gene lookup returns CDR1 MGHRA and CDR2 YSYEKL. The CDR3 region is CASSQNRVTGELFF. In DNA form, the CDR3 reads TGCGCCAGCAGCCAAAACAGGGTCACCGGGGAGCTGTTTTTT.

This clonotype has at least ten counts. The chain employs TRBV30 and TRBJ2-2; D is possibly TRBD1 or TRBD2 (5 bases each). The germline CDR1 and CDR2 sequences are GTSNPN and SVGIG (reference sequence). V lost 3 bases to trimming and J lost 10 bases, with 12 bases between them. The CDR3 loop spans 12 amino acids. CDR3 nucleotides: TGTGCCTGGAGGGGACCCGGGGTGGAGCTGTTTTTT. Translation gives CAWRGPGVELFF.

This chain links TRBV6-5 with TRBJ1-2, with D hard to call. Germline assignment: CDR1 MNHEY and CDR2 SVGAGI. V lost 4 bases and J lost 8, with 17 bases in between. The CDR3 totals 14 residues. The CDR3 coding sequence is TGTGCCAGCAGTTCCGACTCGCCCACGAGGGGCTACACCTTC. This codes for CASSSDSPTRGYTF.

The chain carries TRBV12-3 or TRBV12-4 and TRBJ2-7, with D unresolved. This CDR3 region has 13 residues. V was cut by 4 bases and J by 3 bases, with 10 bases left in between. The CDR3 DNA reads TGTGCCAGCAGTTCGGGCAGCATCTACGAGCAGTACTTC. This gives the protein CASSSGSIYEQYF.

This clonotype was seen a few times. The rearrangement links TRBV4-1 to TRBJ2-5; 12 bases map to TRBD2. The CDR3 totals 15 residues. After removal of 2 bases from V and 5 bases from J, the junction contained 3 bases not matched to a gene. The V gene's germline CDR1 is MGHRA and CDR2 YSYEKL. The CDR3 DNA sequence: TGCGCCAGCAGCCAAAGGGGGACTAGCGGGGAGACCCAGTACTTC. Translation: CASSQRGTSGETQYF.

This clonotype was seen a handful of times. This chain uses TRBV6-2 or TRBV6-3 with TRBJ2-7, with TRBD1 identical over 9 bases. Germline values: CDR1 MNHEY, CDR2 SVGEGT. The CDR3 consists of 15 residues. The trim removed 6 bases at V and 2 bases at J, leaving 8 bases unmatched. The CDR3 nucleotides are TGTGCCAGCAGACCTACCGGGACAGGGACCTACGAGCAGTACGTC. Encoded protein: CASRPTGTGTYEQYV.

CDR3 nucleotides: TGTGCCAGCAGCCCGTTGGGGCTGGAGCAAGAGACCCAGTACTTC. As protein: CASSPLGLEQETQYF. This chain connects TRBV5-5 to TRBJ2-5; D is perhaps TRBD1 (5 bases). Germline-derived CDR1 and CDR2 are SGHKS and YYEKEE (reference sequence). This CDR3 is built from 15 residues. V was pared by 4 bases and J by 2 bases, with 15 bases between.

V and J are TRBV6-5 and TRBJ1-1, with 7 bases lining up with TRBD1. The CDR3 runs to 12 residues. Germline V gene sequence: CDR1 MNHEY, CDR2 SVGAGI. The junction had 5 bases not matched to a gene; V was cut back by 6 bases and J by 7 bases. The CDR3 protein is CASSSRGNEAFF. CDR3 sequence (DNA): TGTGCCAGCAGCAGCAGGGGGAATGAAGCTTTCTTT.

The rearrangement joins TRBV5-4 to TRBJ2-1; no clear D. V lost 1 base and J lost 9, with 14 bases in between. Looked up from germline, CDR1 is SGHNT and CDR2 is YYREEE (reference sequence). The CDR3 is 14 amino acids. CDR3 amino acids: CASSLRASMVEQFF. The DNA for the CDR3 is TGTGCCAGCAGCTTGAGAGCATCAATGGTTGAGCAGTTCTTC.

This clonotype has a handful of counts. CDR3 sequence: CASSLADSPYEQYF. DNA for the CDR3: TGTGCCAGCAGCTTAGCCGACAGCCCCTACGAGCAGTACTTC. This chain uses TRBV7-9 with TRBJ2-7; D perhaps matches TRBD1 (5 bases). The CDR3 is made up of 14 amino acids. CDR1 and CDR2 (germline): SEHNR, FQNEAQ (reference sequence). Trimming removed 0 bases from V and 2 bases from J, with 8 bases in between.

The V gene is TRBV19, the J gene TRBJ2-7; D possibly corresponds to TRBD1 (6 bases). Germline V gene sequence: CDR1 LNHDA, CDR2 SQIVND (reference sequence). V dropped 4 bases and J dropped 0 bases, with 13 bases sitting between them. The CDR3 contains 15 residues. CDR3 sequence reads: CASSTSQGSSYEQYF. In DNA, the CDR3 is TGTGCCAGTAGTACTTCACAGGGTAGCTCCTACGAGCAGTACTTC. Full variable domain (rest looked up from reference TRBV19 and TRBJ2-7): DGGITQSPKYLFRKEGQNVTLSCEQNLNHDAMYWYRQDPGQGLRLIYYSQIVNDFQKGDIAEGYSVSREKKESFPLTVTSAQKNPTAFYLCASSTSQGSSYEQYFGPGTRLTVT.

The CDR3 DNA is TGCAGTGCCAGGGCCAGAAACACAGATACGCAGTATTTT. This codes for CSARARNTDTQYF. This chain links TRBV20-1 with TRBJ2-3; possibly TRBD1 for D (5 bases). Germline loops: CDR1 DFQATT, CDR2 SNEGSKA (reference sequence). V lost 6 bases to trimming and J lost 2 bases, with 12 bases between them. The CDR3 spans 13 residues.

This clonotype was seen more than once but under ten times. This rearrangement joins TRBV4-3 to TRBJ2-7, with unresolved D. The V gene's germline CDR1 is LGHNA and CDR2 YSLEER. The CDR3 runs to 14 residues. Trimming left V 0 bases short and J 5 bases short, with 11 bases between. This chain's CDR3 is CASSQDFGPNEQYF. In nucleotides, the CDR3 is TGCGCCAGCAGCCAAGATTTCGGGCCTAACGAGCAGTACTTC.

This clonotype occurred a few times. V usage is TRBV5-4 and J usage is TRBJ2-5; no definite D call. Trimming stripped 9 bases from V and 1 base from J, with 13 bases between. Germline-derived CDR1 and CDR2 are SGHNT and YYREEE (reference sequence). The CDR3 covers 13 residues. The CDR3 coding sequence is TGTGCCACCCGCCCAGCGTTCCAAGAGACCCAGTACTTC. Translation gives CATRPAFQETQYF.

J is TRBJ2-5 and V is TRBV5-1; 10 nucleotides agree with TRBD1. With 4 bases clipped from V and 2 bases from J, the junction kept 2 bases outside the gene matches. Germline-derived CDR1 and CDR2 are SGHRS and YFSETQ. The CDR3 covers 14 residues. CDR3 loop: CASSRTGGQETQYF. For the CDR3, the DNA is TGCGCCAGCAGCCGGACAGGGGGGCAAGAGACCCAGTACTTC.

The chain has TRBV2 and TRBJ2-4, with a weak D call TRBD2 (6 bases). Germline-derived CDR1 and CDR2 are SNHLY and FYNNEI. V lost 6 bases to trimming and J lost 0 bases, with 18 bases between them. The CDR3 sequence is 17 residues long. CDR3 nucleotide sequence: TGTGCCAGCAGACCCGACCGCGGGACGTTAGCCAAAAACATTCAGTACTTC. Translation gives CASRPDRGTLAKNIQYF.

The sample holds a few counts of this clonotype. This chain joins TRBV12-3 or TRBV12-4 and TRBJ2-5; TRBD1 agrees at 7 bases. The CDR3 length is 14 residues. Germline trimming cut 3 bases from V and 5 bases from J; bases unmatched to any gene: 6. The CDR3 reads CASSLRGTVETQYF. The CDR3 nucleotides read TGTGCCAGCAGTTTGCGTGGGACAGTGGAGACCCAGTACTTC.

This clonotype was observed many times. The chain recombines TRBV7-2 with TRBJ2-5; D is unclear. Between the trimmed V and J ends, which lost 0 bases and 2 bases, there was a span of 7 bases. CDR1 and CDR2 from the germline V gene are SGHTA and FQGNSA. The CDR3 length is 14 residues. CDR3 residues: CASSLASSQETQYF. The CDR3 nucleotides read TGTGCCAGCAGCTTAGCGAGCAGTCAAGAGACCCAGTACTTC.

This clonotype was seen more than once but under ten times. This rearrangement joins TRBV20-1 to TRBJ2-7; TRBD1 matches at 8 bases. The ends lost 6 bases at V and 3 bases at J; junction bases unmatched: 4. The germline gives CDR1 DFQATT, CDR2 SNEGSKA (reference sequence). The CDR3 length is 12 residues. The CDR3 loop is CSATDRGYEQYF. The CDR3 DNA reads TGCAGTGCCACAGACAGGGGCTACGAGCAGTACTTC.

The V and J genes are TRBV7-9 and TRBJ2-7; D ambiguous. The CDR3 consists of 16 residues. The germline V gene has CDR1 SEHNR and CDR2 FQNEAQ (reference sequence). Trimming removed 1 base at V and 5 bases at J, with 18 bases between. CDR3 in DNA: TGTGCCAGCAGCTTAGTTGTGCTGGATAGGTACGACGAGCAGTACTTC. It yields the protein CASSLVVLDRYDEQYF.

This chain links TRBV7-9 with TRBJ2-5; D is ambiguous. Trimming shortened V by 3 bases and J by 3 bases, and 17 bases separated the two germline ends. CDR3 size: 16 residues. Germline CDR1 SEHNR, CDR2 FQNEAQ (reference sequence). CDR3 loop: CASSFYHEAPEETQYF. The CDR3 DNA reads as TGTGCCAGCAGCTTTTATCATGAGGCCCCCGAAGAGACCCAGTACTTC.

In regard to this clonotype: A read error may produce the germline difference seen at one junction end. The chain employs TRBV24-1 and TRBJ2-1; 9 bases agree with TRBD2. The V gene's germline CDR1 is KGHDR and CDR2 SFDVKD. The CDR3 runs 15 residues. CDR3 bases: TGTGCCACCAGCCCCCAGCGGGGGGCCTATAATGAGCAGTTCTTC. It specifies CATSPQRGAYNEQFF.

V is TRBV7-8 and J is TRBJ2-1; 7 bases match TRBD2. The CDR3 spans 16 residues. Germline values: CDR1 SGHVS, CDR2 FQNEAQ. The trim removed 0 bases at V and 6 bases at J, leaving 8 bases unmatched. The CDR3 sequence is CASSLAPSGVVNEQFF. The CDR3, as DNA: TGTGCCAGCAGCTTAGCGCCCAGCGGGGTAGTCAATGAGCAGTTCTTC.

This clonotype was seen many times. The chain is built from TRBV7-9 and TRBJ1-6; unclear D gene. Trimming removed 2 bases from V and 8 bases from J, with 10 bases in between. Germline CDR1 is SEHNR and CDR2 is FQNEAQ (reference sequence). The CDR3 length is 14 residues. The CDR3 DNA reads as TGTGCCAGCAGCTTAACGGGCGAAGATTCACCCCTCCACTTT. Its translation is CASSLTGEDSPLHF.

V is TRBV4-3 and J is TRBJ1-2; D remains unclear. V was shortened by 2 bases and J by 1 base, with 8 bases between the two germline ends. This CDR3 is built from 14 residues. The germline V gene encodes CDR1 LGHNA and CDR2 YSLEER. The CDR3, as DNA: TGCGCCAGCAGCCAACAGGTTTTTAACTATGGCTACACCTTC. This translates into CASSQQVFNYGYTF.

A few counts support this clonotype. This chain connects TRBV18 to TRBJ2-3; 8 nucleotides line up with TRBD1. This CDR3 spans 14 amino acids. Looked up from germline, CDR1 is KGHSH and CDR2 is LQKENI. Trimming removed 6 bases from V and 5 bases from J; junction bases left unmatched: 7. The CDR3 is CASSRAGGVDTQYF. DNA of the CDR3: TGTGCCAGCTCCAGGGCAGGGGGCGTAGATACGCAGTATTTT.